What follows is one T cell receptor (beta chain) and its context. Produced via immunoSEQ multiplex PCR; TCRdb's table is partial and in-frame only. The repertoire holds under 150,000 clones, with more than 75% as singletons. The junction had 15 bases not matched to a gene; V was cut back by 6 bases and J by 2 bases. The CDR3 contains 18 residues. In germline, CDR1 is MNHEY, CDR2 SVGEGT. The sample belongs to a study of blood T cell repertoires in COVID-19. The chain employs TRBV6-2 or TRBV6-3 and TRBJ1-5, with 8 bases lining up with TRBD1. The clonotype was recovered from a woman aged 35 to 49 with acute or convalescent COVID-19. Sequenced sample: peripheral blood. The CDR3 region has the DNA TGTGCCAGCAGCCCGCCGGGGGACAGGACCCTTCGCAATCAGCCCCAGCATTTT. As protein: CASSPPGDRTLRNQPQHF.